This T cell receptor beta chain was sequenced during a study of OX40 agonist ivuxolimab in advanced cancers. The wider study: Dosing consisted of intravenous ivuxolimab at 0.01 to 10 mg/kg every 2 weeks. Dose-escalation patients' cancers were hepatocellular carcinoma, melanoma, renal cell or head and neck cancer.

CDR3 length: 14 amino acids. Trimming removed 0 bases at V and 4 bases at J, with 7 bases between. Germline V CDR1 and CDR2: MNHNS, SASEGT. Sequencing was performed with immunoSEQ multiplex PCR; in TCRdb, only in-frame clones are kept and a portion is missing. The data hold about 90,000 clones, with 90% observed a single time. This clone has only a few counts. Its antigen remains unknown. The study, taken as a whole, reports: At doses 0.1 to 3.0 mg/kg, CD4+ and CD8+ clones expanded.

The TCR was taken from an adult with an advanced solid tumor such as melanoma, head and neck, liver or kidney cancer. The sequenced sample was CD4+ or CD8+ T cells sorted from blood, obtained in a trial of the OX40 agonist ivuxolimab. The chain is built from TRBV6-1 and TRBJ1-5; D remains unclear. Here the CDR3 DNA reads TGTGCCAGCAGTGAAGCCAGATTGAATCAGCCCCAGCATTTT. Its translation is CASSEARLNQPQHF.